The clone carrying this T cell receptor beta chain has at least ten counts. This entry belongs to a study of T-cell reconstitution after alpha-beta-depleted transplantation in children. Trimming shortened V by 3 bases and J by 7 bases, and 13 bases separated the two germline ends. Looked up from germline, CDR1 is SGHRS and CDR2 is YFSETQ. The CDR3 covers 13 residues. Unique molecular identifiers were incorporated during preparation of the TCRbeta library. TCRdb called the PCR reads again in MiXCR, with one record for every CDR3 protein. Of about 610,000 distinct CDR3 sequences listed, more than 9% are singletons.

The starting material was PBMCs from the stem cell graft donor, obtained from the stem cell graft. This sequence joins TRBV5-1 and TRBJ2-5, with D perhaps assigned TRBD1 or TRBD2 (5 bases each). The source of this sequence is a human donor who donated a stem cell graft to a child with acute myeloid leukemia. This CDR3 reads CASSWDASGTQYF. The CDR3 bases are TGCGCCAGCAGCTGGGACGCCTCGGGGACCCAGTACTTC.